This TCR beta chain appears in the sequencing data of a study of T cells after posttransplantation cyclophosphamide. Comment on this clone: Its antigen is currently unknown.

In germline, CDR1 is SGHAT, CDR2 FQNNGV. V was cut by 0 bases and J by 9 bases, with 12 bases left in between. The CDR3 has 15 residues. Generated by immunoSEQ multiplex PCR, the TCRdb table keeps only in-frame clones and is missing some. Seen here are around 2,200 clones, almost 70% observed once, and the top ten hold roughly a fifth. Busulfan-fludarabine conditioning, marrow transplant, and cyclophosphamide on days +3 and +4 were administered. Study-wide points: TRB overlap between skin or GI tissue T cells and blood was limited. Later blood repertoires were often dominated by clones from the donor CD8+ memory compartment. TRB clonality was highly associated with recipient CMV seropositivity and reactivation.

The clonotype originates from a male patient aged 55 to 69 who received an allogeneic stem cell transplant from a related donor and was CMV-positive. Some T cells may be transferred from the graft donor. The sample in question was PBMCs, obtained after allogeneic stem cell transplant with posttransplant cyclophosphamide. This chain connects TRBV11-2 to TRBJ1-6; D possibly corresponds to TRBD1 (5 bases). The CDR3 DNA follows: TGTGCCAGCAGCTTAGAAGCAGGGAAGAGTTCACCCCTCCACTTT. The encoded protein is CASSLEAGKSSPLHF.